The clone carrying this TCR beta chain came up many times. Its antigen is currently unknown. This sample was included in a study of T-cell reconstitution after alpha-beta-depleted transplantation in children. Study-wide results and caveats: At one year after transplant, newly produced T cells mostly accounted for T-cell counts and diversity. TCRbeta diversity was high at day 60 in some patients (a result of surviving recipient T cells and thymic progenitors). Expanded clones from the graft, numbering several hundred, reportedly supplied alpha-beta T cells about two months after transplant.

For TCRbeta, the library was prepared with unique molecular identifiers. One entry per CDR3 protein results from TCRdb running MiXCR on the PCR reads. Among roughly 240,000 distinct CDR3 sequences listed, around 8% were seen once. The CDR3 spans 16 residues. Unmatched junction bases numbered 8, after V lost 7 bases and J lost 1 base. The germline gives CDR1 WNHNN, CDR2 SYGVQD (reference sequence). This receptor was obtained from a male patient younger than 18 who had a stem cell transplant for acute lymphoblastic leukemia, so the T cells may come from the graft donor. Sequenced here: PBMCs, mostly from graft donor cells, sampled 180 days after TCRalphabeta/CD19-depleted stem cell transplant. J is TRBJ2-2 and V is TRBV10-1; 8 bases line up with TRBD2. CDR3 bases: TGCGCCAGCACCTTACTGGGACTAGGGAACACCGGGGAGCTGTTTTTT. Its translation is CASTLLGLGNTGELFF.